The source of this T cell receptor beta chain is a study of blood T cells in healthy people across ages. It was with a sample-barcoded 5' primer and a J-beta primer mix that a second PCR of roughly 6 to 11 cycles was run. TCRdb called the 5' RACE reads again in MiXCR, with one record for every CDR3 protein. Here the sample spans roughly 800,000 distinct CDR3 sequences, about a quarter being singletons. This clonotype has at least ten counts. Its target is not known. Study outcomes and limitations: Per million T cells, TCR beta diversity dropped roughly linearly as age increased. CMV infection status of these donors was not known. Naive T cell percentage showed a strong correlation with the diversity of TCR beta.

Another study also made use of these data, one on T cells of mothers and their children. That study adds: Slightly higher, non-significant overlap characterized related mother-child pairs relative to unrelated pairs.

The sequence was obtained from a boy aged 5-17 years in good health. Sequencing was done on a sample of blood.

The CDR3: CASSLEGGVDTQYF. Written as DNA, the CDR3 is TGCGCCAGCAGCTTGGAAGGGGGGGTAGATACGCAGTATTTT. This sequence joins TRBV5-1 and TRBJ2-3; TRBD2 is a possible D gene (7 bases). V was clipped by 0 bases and J by 5 bases, with 10 bases between them. This CDR3 comprises 14 residues. Germline CDR1 SGHRS, CDR2 YFSETQ.